This T cell receptor beta chain was sequenced during a study of T cells after yellow fever vaccination. CDR3 size: 15 residues. Germline CDR1 SGHRS, CDR2 YFSETQ. Trimming left V 4 bases short and J 3 bases short, with 16 bases between. On this clonotype itself: Its antigen is currently unknown.

Points from the study as a whole: Reappearing after the booster were most of the clones from primary vaccination (96% CD4, 70% to 90% CD8). Abundant contaminating clonotypes from the bulk population could appear in FACS-sorted repertoires.

TCRdb passed the 5' RACE reads through MiXCR, listing each CDR3 protein once. The repertoire holds about 330,000 distinct CDR3 sequences, around 6.8% seen once, with roughly a sixth in the top ten. The chain recombines TRBV5-1 with TRBJ1-1; D is unresolved. This TCR derives from a man between 18 and 29 years old who received the YFV17D yellow fever vaccine. The sequencing here drew on PBMCs, taken roughly 47 days after the first yellow fever vaccination. Written as DNA, the CDR3 is TGCGCCAGCAGCCCGGAGAGGGCGGTAGACACTGAAGCTTTCTTT. This codes for CASSPERAVDTEAFF.